Reported below is one TCR beta chain. No cognate antigen has been identified for it. It has no much larger one-base neighbor in the sample; base qualities were not kept. RNA was extracted using the RNeasy kit, and about 0.45 to 1 ug of the RNA was reverse transcribed with random hexamers. The immunoSEQ multiplex PCR assay, which covers 54 Vbeta and 13 Jbeta segments, was used to amplify TCR beta CDR3 regions. PCR amplification bias was corrected by using a synthetic template baseline for primer optimization and computational correction. The authors' analysis ran thus. Reads were annotated to V, D and J genes per IMGT and analyzed with immunoSEQ Analyzer, keeping only productive sequences. To calculate clonality, Shannon entropy was normalized by log2 of the number of productive unique sequences and then subtracted from one. Public and private clones were assessed among the 100 most prevalent clones of each patient and control. Clones were defined as Susac-specific when absent from the healthy and MS cohorts, from about a thousand published viral clones and from other ImmuneACCESS disease sequences. TCRdb applied fastp at Q25 and MiXCR to the public reads, then kept only in-frame beta chains. Each CDR3 protein appears once, grouped with its most common genes and DNA. These V and J calls rely on TCRdb rather than the paper's analysis. The sample has 75,000 to 80,000 distinct CDR3 sequences on record, around 94% of them singletons. The top ten hold roughly 0.5% of the sample.

This sample stems from a study of CD8 T cells in Susac syndrome (dated by TCRdb to between 2018 and 2021). Background for the entire study: Of the Susac syndrome patients who were sequenced, about 6 had clinically active disease and roughly eight were in clinical remission. At the time of blood withdrawal, Susac syndrome patients were either therapy-naive, taking corticosteroids (with some also receiving IVIg), or on IVIg alone. Clonality of the CD8+ T cell repertoire was compared between roughly twelve healthy donors, about 14 Susac syndrome patients and under 16 multiple sclerosis patients. Repertoire sequencing was used to test whether CD8+ T cell activation and differentiation in Susac syndrome was antigen driven. Overall results and qualifications from the work: CD8+ repertoires in Susac syndrome showed clonal expansion, which was highest in CD8+ TEMRA cells and was greater in clinically active patients than in remitting patients. Roughly 17 and five Susac-specific public clones were found in the total CD8+ and CD8+ TEMRA repertoires, respectively. The TCR sequencing and HLA analysis was acknowledged to have included a relatively small number of individuals.

High-throughput TCR beta sequencing profiled peripheral blood CD8+ and CD4+ T cells from healthy donors, Susac syndrome patients and multiple sclerosis patients. Recently defined diagnostic criteria for definite or probable disease were met by the Susac syndrome patients. Bulk CD8+ and CD4+ T cells were purified by magnetic negative isolation, whereas CD8+ TEMRA cells were enriched by FACS. Blood was collected in EDTA tubes and processed within 24 hours, with PBMCs isolated through density gradient centrifugation. PBMCs destined for TCR sequencing were cryopreserved in liquid nitrogen and later thawed in a 37 °C water bath. The sorted or isolated CD4+, CD8+ and CD8+ TEMRA cells had a purity of 90% or higher. Spanning cysteine to phenylalanine, the CDR3 consists of 15 amino acids. Just the 45-base CDR3 DNA is kept, in frame starting at base 1. A distance of 11 bases separates the germline ends of V and J, which lose 2 bases and 2 bases respectively. Per the germline V gene, SNHLY is the CDR1 and FYNNEI is the CDR2.

The TCR originated in a human donor with Susac syndrome. Sequencing input: CD8+ T cells from PBMCs. The chain is made from TRBV2 and TRBJ2-3; a tentative D match to TRBD2 spans 5 bases. Read as DNA, the sequence is TGTGCCAGCAGTGAAATGAAGCGGAACACAGATACGCAGTATTTT. Its translation is CASSEMKRNTDTQYF.